The sequence of this T cell receptor (beta chain) was determined in a study of shared clonotypes between healthy human individuals. The deep-level immunoSEQ assay was used. Libraries were prepared by immunoSEQ multiplex PCR; TCRdb keeps only in-frame clonotypes and omits some of them. This table holds about 520,000 clones, around 80% found once. Healthy and HIV-negative, the adult donors had no recent acute infections or vaccinations. Germline CDR1 and CDR2: SGHRS and YFSETQ. The CDR3 totals 16 residues. Trimming cost V 4 bases and J 3 bases; bases outside gene matches: 7. Sequencing input: PBMCs. This chain links TRBV5-1 with TRBJ2-7; 13 nucleotides align to TRBD2. This sequence was found in a woman between 35 and 50 years old in good health. Some clones in this sample may be carry-over from other donors' samples. The CDR3, as DNA: TGCGCCAGCAGCCCATTCACTAGCGGGAGGGGCTACGAGCAGTACTTC. Amino acid sequence: CASSPFTSGRGYEQYF.